This record looks at one T cell receptor beta chain sequence and its context. The data were taken from a study of blood T cell repertoires in COVID-19. Study as a whole: From T cells, B-cell-depleted T cells, or PBMCs came the material, which was cDNA or gDNA.

The V gene lost 6 bases and the J gene lost 3 bases, with 9 bases spanning the gap. The CDR3 length is 13 residues. Germline assignment: CDR1 ENHRY and CDR2 SYGVKD. Sequencing used immunoSEQ multiplex PCR; TCRdb keeps in-frame clones, though not all of them. The sample shows about 260,000 clones, around 87% of them seen only once. This sequence originates from a woman in her forties who had recovered from COVID-19. The sequencing sample was made of peripheral blood. This rearrangement joins TRBV10-3 to TRBJ2-1; D may be TRBD2 (6 bases). CDR3 sequence reads: CAISSGVYNEQFF. CDR3 nucleotide sequence: TGTGCCATCAGCTCGGGGGTCTACAATGAGCAGTTCTTC.